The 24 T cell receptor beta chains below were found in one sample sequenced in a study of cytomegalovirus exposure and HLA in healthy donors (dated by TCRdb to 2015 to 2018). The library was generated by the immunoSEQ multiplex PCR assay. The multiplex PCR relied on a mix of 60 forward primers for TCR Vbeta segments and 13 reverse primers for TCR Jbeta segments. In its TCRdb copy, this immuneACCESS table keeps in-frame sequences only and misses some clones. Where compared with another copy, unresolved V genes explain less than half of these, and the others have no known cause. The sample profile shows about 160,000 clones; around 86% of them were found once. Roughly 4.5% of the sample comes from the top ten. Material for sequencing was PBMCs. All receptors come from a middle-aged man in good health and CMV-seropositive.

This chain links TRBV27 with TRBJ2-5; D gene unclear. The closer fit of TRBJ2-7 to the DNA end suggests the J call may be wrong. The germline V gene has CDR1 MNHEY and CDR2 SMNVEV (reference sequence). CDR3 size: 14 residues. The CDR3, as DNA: TGTGCCAGCAGTTTTGGCCAGGCAACCTACGAGCAGTACTTC. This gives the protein CASSFGQATYEQYF.

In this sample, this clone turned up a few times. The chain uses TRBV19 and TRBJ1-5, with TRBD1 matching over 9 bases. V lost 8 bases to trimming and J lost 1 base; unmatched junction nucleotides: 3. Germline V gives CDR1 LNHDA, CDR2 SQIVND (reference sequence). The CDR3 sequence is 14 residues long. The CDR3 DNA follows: TGTGCCAGTTCGGACAGGGGAAGCAATCAGCCCCAGCATTTT. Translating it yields CASSDRGSNQPQHF.

In DNA form, the CDR3 reads TGCGCCAGCCTCCCCGGGGCGGGGGTGGACACTGAAGCTTTCTTT. Encoded protein: CASLPGAGVDTEAFF. V is TRBV5-1 and J is TRBJ1-1, with D tentatively TRBD1 (5 bases). The germline CDR1 and CDR2 sequences are SGHRS and YFSETQ. This CDR3 is 15 amino acids long. With 7 bases removed from V and 3 bases from J, the gap between germline ends came to 19 bases.

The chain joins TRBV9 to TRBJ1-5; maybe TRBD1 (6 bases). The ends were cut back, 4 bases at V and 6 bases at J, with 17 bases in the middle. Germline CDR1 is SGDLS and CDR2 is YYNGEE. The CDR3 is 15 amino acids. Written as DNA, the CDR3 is TGTGCCAGCAGCTCCGAGGGGGGGCGGGGTCAGCCCCAGCATTTT. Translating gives CASSSEGGRGQPQHF.

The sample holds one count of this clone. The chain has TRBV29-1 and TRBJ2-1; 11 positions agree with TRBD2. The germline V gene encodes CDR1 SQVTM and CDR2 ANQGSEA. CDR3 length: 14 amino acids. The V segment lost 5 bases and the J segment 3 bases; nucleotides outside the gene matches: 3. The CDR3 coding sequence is TGCAGCGTTACTAGCGGGAGAGTCTACAATGAGCAGTTCTTC. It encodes CSVTSGRVYNEQFF.

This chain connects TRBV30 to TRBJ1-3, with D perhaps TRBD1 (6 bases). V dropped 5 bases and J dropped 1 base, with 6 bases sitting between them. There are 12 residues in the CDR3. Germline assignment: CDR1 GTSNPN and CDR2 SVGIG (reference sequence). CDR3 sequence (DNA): TGTGCCTGGCAGGGGTCTGGAAACACCATATATTTT. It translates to CAWQGSGNTIYF. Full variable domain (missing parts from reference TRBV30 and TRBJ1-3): SQTIHQWPATLVQPVGSPLSLECTVEGTSNPNLYWYRQAAGRGLQLLFYSVGIGQISSEVPQNLSASRPQDRQFILSSKKLLLSDSGFYLCAWQGSGNTIYFGEGSWLTVV.

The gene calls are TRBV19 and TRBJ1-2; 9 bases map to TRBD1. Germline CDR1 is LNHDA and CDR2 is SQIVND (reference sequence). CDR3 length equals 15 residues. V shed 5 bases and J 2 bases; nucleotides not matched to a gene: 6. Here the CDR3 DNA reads TGTGCCAGTAGTGGACTAACAGGGGGCAACTATGGCTACACCTTC. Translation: CASSGLTGGNYGYTF.

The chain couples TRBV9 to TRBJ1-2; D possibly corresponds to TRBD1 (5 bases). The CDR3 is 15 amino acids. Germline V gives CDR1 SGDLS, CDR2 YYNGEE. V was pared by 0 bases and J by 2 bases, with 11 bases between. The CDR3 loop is CASSVDRGRNYGYTF. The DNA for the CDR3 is TGTGCCAGCAGCGTAGATCGGGGGAGGAACTATGGCTACACCTTC.

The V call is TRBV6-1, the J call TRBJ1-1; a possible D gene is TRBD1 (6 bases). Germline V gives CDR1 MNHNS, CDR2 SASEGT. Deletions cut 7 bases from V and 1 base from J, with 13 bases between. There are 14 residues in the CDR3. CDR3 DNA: TGTGCCAGCACTCTAGAGACAGGGAACACTGAAGCTTTCTTT. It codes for CASTLETGNTEAFF.

The CDR3 protein is CASSLGGGYYEQYF. CDR3 coding DNA: TGTGCCAGCAGCTTGGGCGGGGGGTACTACGAGCAGTACTTC. J is TRBJ2-7 and V is TRBV5-6, with TRBD2 matching over 8 bases. CDR1 is SGHDT, CDR2 YYEEEE, per germline. The CDR3 length is 14 residues. Trimming took 0 bases from V and 3 from J; bases not matched to a gene: 2.

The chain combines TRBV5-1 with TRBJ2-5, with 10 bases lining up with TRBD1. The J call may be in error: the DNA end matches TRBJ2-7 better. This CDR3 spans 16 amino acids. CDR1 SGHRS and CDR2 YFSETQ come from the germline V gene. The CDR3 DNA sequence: TGCGCCAGCACCCTAGGTGGGACAGGGGTTACCTACGAGCAGTACTTC. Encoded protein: CASTLGGTGVTYEQYF.

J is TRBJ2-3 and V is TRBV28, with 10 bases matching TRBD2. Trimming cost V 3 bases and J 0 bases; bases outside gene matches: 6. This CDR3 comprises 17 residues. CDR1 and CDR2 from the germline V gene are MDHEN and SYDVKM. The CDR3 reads CASSFPSGSSSTDTQYF. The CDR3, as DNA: TGTGCCAGCAGTTTTCCTAGCGGGAGTTCTAGCACAGATACGCAGTATTTT.

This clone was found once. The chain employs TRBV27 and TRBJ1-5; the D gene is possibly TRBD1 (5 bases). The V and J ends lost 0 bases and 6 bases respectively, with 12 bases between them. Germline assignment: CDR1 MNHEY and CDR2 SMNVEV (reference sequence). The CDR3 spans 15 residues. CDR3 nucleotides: TGTGCCAGCAGTTTATCGATGGGGGGGAGTCAGCCCCAGCATTTT. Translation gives CASSLSMGGSQPQHF.

CDR3 in amino acids: CASSLTHSEAFF. CDR3 nucleotides: TGTGCCAGCAGCTTAACCCACTCTGAAGCTTTCTTT. The chain carries TRBV7-3 and TRBJ1-1; D not certain. From germline, CDR1 is SGHTA and CDR2 FQGTGA. V was clipped by 0 bases and J by 6 bases, with 5 bases between them. The CDR3 is 12 residues long.

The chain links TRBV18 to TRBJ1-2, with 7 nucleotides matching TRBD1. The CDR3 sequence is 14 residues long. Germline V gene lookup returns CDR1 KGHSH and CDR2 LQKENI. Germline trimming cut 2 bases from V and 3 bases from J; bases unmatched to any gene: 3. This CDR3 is CASSPRGLDYGYTF. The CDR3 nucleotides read TGTGCCAGCTCACCAAGGGGGCTCGACTATGGCTACACCTTC.

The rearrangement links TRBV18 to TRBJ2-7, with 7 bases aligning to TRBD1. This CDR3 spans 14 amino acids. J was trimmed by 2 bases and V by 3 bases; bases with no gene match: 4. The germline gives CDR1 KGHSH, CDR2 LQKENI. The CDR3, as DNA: TGTGCCAGCTCACCGGGACAGAACCCCTACGAGCAGTACTTC. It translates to CASSPGQNPYEQYF.

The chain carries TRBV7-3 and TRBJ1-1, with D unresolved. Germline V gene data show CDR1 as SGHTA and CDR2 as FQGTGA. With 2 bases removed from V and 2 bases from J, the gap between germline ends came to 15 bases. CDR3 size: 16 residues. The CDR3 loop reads CASSLRGGRTNTEAFF. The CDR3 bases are TGTGCCAGCAGCTTACGGGGAGGCAGAACTAACACTGAAGCTTTCTTT.

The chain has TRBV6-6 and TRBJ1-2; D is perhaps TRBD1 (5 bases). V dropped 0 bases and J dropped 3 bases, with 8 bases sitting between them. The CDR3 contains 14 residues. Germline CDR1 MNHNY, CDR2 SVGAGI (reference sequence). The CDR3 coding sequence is TGTGCCAGCAGTTACTCGTGGGGGGACTATGGCTACACCTTC. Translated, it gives CASSYSWGDYGYTF.

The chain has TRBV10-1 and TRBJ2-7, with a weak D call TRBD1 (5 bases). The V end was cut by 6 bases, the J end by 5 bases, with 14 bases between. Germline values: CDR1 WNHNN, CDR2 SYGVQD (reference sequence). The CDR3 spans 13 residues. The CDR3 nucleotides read TGCGCCAGCAGCTACTTCAGGGAAGACGAGCAGTACTTC. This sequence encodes CASSYFREDEQYF.

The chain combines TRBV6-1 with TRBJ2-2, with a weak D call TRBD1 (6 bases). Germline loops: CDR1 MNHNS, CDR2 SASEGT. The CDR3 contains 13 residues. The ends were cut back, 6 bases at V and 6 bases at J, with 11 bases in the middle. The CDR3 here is CASRTTGSGELFF. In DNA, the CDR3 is TGTGCCAGCAGAACCACAGGGTCCGGGGAGCTGTTTTTT.

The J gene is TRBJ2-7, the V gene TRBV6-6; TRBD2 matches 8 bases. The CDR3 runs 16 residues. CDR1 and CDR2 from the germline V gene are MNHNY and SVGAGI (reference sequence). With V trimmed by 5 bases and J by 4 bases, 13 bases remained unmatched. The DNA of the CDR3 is TGTGCCAGCAGTCCACGTACTAGCGGACGTAATTACGAGCAGTACTTC. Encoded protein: CASSPRTSGRNYEQYF.

The CDR3 nucleotides are TGTGCCAGCAGCGCGGACAGTAGCAATCAGCCCCAGCATTTT. This translates into CASSADSSNQPQHF. The rearrangement joins TRBV5-4 to TRBJ1-5, with D possibly TRBD1 on 6 matching bases. This CDR3 is built from 14 residues. Germline CDR1 is SGHNT and CDR2 is YYREEE (reference sequence). Trimming removed 4 bases from V and 0 bases from J, with 8 bases in between.

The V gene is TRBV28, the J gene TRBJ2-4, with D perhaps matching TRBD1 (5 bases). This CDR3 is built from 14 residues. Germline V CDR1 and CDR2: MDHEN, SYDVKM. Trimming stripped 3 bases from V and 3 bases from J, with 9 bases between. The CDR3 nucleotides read TGTGCCAGCAGTTTGCAGGGATACAAAAACATTCAGTACTTC. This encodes CASSLQGYKNIQYF. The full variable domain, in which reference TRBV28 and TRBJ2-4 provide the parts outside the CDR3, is DVKVTQSSRYLVKRTGEKVFLECVQDMDHENMFWYRQDPGLGLRLIYFSYDVKMKEKGDIPEGYSVSREKKERFSLILESASTNQTSMYLCASSLQGYKNIQYFGAGTRLSVL.

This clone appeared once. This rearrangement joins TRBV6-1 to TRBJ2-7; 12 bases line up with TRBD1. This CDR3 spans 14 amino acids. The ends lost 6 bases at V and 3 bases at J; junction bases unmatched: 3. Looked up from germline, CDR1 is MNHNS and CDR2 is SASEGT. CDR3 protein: CASRGTGGIYEQYF. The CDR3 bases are TGTGCCAGCAGAGGGACAGGGGGCATCTACGAGCAGTACTTC.